This passage covers 20 T cell receptor beta chains from one sample sequenced in a study of spatial heterogeneity in lung cancer. Findings of the study overall: The study found that expanded intratumoral alpha and beta TCR counts tracked tumor mutation counts.

One entry per CDR3 protein, called by TCRdb with MiXCR from the 5' RACE reads. The sample lists just over 8,000 distinct CDR3 sequences, more than 9% occurring once. The time point: sample taken at primary tumor resection. No antigen is known for these receptors. This specimen consisted of lung tumor tissue, obtained at surgery. Receptors originate from a male donor with early-stage non-small cell lung cancer.

By share, this clonotype ranks as medium-sized (0.01 to 0.1%). This chain links TRBV5-1 with TRBJ1-1; 11 bases match TRBD1. The V gene's germline CDR1 is SGHRS and CDR2 YFSETQ. This CDR3 has 15 residues. V gave up 8 bases and J gave up 4 bases; unmatched junction bases: 10. CDR3 in amino acids: CASKRDRGAGTEAFF. DNA of the CDR3: TGCGCCAGTAAGCGGGACAGGGGGGCGGGCACTGAAGCTTTCTTT.

Within the sample, this clonotype is medium-sized (0.01 to 0.1%). The chain recombines TRBV12-3 or TRBV12-4 with TRBJ1-2; D remains ambiguous. The ends were cut back, 3 bases at V and 5 bases at J, with 10 bases in the middle. The CDR3 consists of 13 residues. The CDR3 spells CASSFLNSYGYTF. DNA of the CDR3: TGTGCCAGCAGTTTTTTGAATTCATATGGCTACACCTTC.

This clonotype was detected many times. The chain carries TRBV28 and TRBJ1-1, with D unresolved. Germline V lookup: CDR1 MDHEN, CDR2 SYDVKM. V lost 4 bases to trimming and J lost 1 base, with 10 bases between them. CDR3 length: 14 amino acids. CDR3 coding DNA: TGTGCCAGCAGTTCCCTCCGGGGGAACACTGAAGCTTTCTTT. Amino acid sequence: CASSSLRGNTEAFF.

This clonotype was counted at least ten times. The V and J genes are TRBV5-6 and TRBJ1-1, with D perhaps TRBD1 (5 bases). The germline V gene has CDR1 SGHDT and CDR2 YYEEEE. With 4 bases removed from V and 5 bases from J, the gap between germline ends came to 18 bases. The CDR3 sequence is 15 residues long. CDR3 amino acids: CASSLRTGMGTEAFF. CDR3 sequence (DNA): TGTGCCAGCAGCCTTCGTACAGGAATGGGGACTGAAGCTTTCTTT.

The rearrangement joins TRBV12-3 or TRBV12-4 to TRBJ2-4; D is unresolved. Deletions cut 3 bases from V and 12 bases from J, with 12 bases between. The CDR3 is 12 residues long. This CDR3 reads CASSFQQTNQYF. The CDR3 DNA reads as TGTGCCAGCAGTTTTCAACAAACCAATCAGTACTTC.

The table lists this clonotype with a few counts. CDR3 in amino acids: CASSPGSFGNTGELFF. In nucleotides, the CDR3 is TGTGCCAGCAGCCCCGGAAGCTTTGGAAACACCGGGGAGCTGTTTTTT. The chain uses TRBV7-6 and TRBJ2-2; D is unresolved. Germline lookup yields CDR1 SGHVS and CDR2 FNYEAQ. V was clipped by 5 bases and J by 2 bases, with 15 bases between them. The length of the CDR3 is 16 residues. The whole variable domain, filled in from reference TRBV7-6 and TRBJ2-2, reads GAGVSQSPRYKVTKRGQDVALRCDPISGHVSLYWYRQALGQGPEFLTYFNYEAQQDKSGLPNDRFSAERPEGSISTLTIQRTEQRDSAMYRCASSPGSFGNTGELFFGEGSRLTVL.

This clonotype occurred many times. The chain joins TRBV2 to TRBJ2-3, with 16 bases identical to TRBD2. The CDR3 is 16 amino acids. Germline CDR1 is SNHLY and CDR2 is FYNNEI. V shed 6 bases, J shed 3 bases, and the junction held 3 bases outside the gene matches. This CDR3 is CASSRGLAGGTDTQYF. The CDR3 DNA is TGTGCCAGCAGCCGGGGACTAGCGGGGGGGACAGATACGCAGTATTTT.

This clonotype is termed medium-sized. The chain links TRBV20-1 to TRBJ2-3; 8 nucleotides match TRBD2. Losses at the gene ends were 6 bases for V and 3 bases for J; bases not matched to a gene: 8. The CDR3 is made up of 14 amino acids. CDR1 and CDR2 from the germline V gene are DFQATT and SNEGSKA (reference sequence). The CDR3 region has the DNA TGCAGTGCGGGAAGCGGGAGACGAACAGATACGCAGTATTTT. Its translation is CSAGSGRRTDTQYF.

Many counts were recorded for this clonotype. At one end, the junction sequence differs from germline, possibly due to a read error. The chain combines TRBV2 with TRBJ2-1; 7 bases agree with TRBD1. The CDR3 spans 13 residues. Germline V gene data show CDR1 as SNHLY and CDR2 as FYNNEI. DNA of the CDR3: TGTGCCAGCATTTTGACAGGGCTGGGTGAGCAGTCCTTC. Residues: CASILTGLGEQSF.

This clonotype has ten or more counts. The chain joins TRBV10-3 to TRBJ2-1, with 7 positions matching TRBD2. V lost 2 bases, J lost 0 bases, and 4 bases stayed unmatched. CDR3 length equals 16 residues. Germline loops: CDR1 ENHRY, CDR2 SYGVKD. CDR3 sequence: CAISESSGDSYNEQFF. For the CDR3, the DNA is TGTGCCATCAGTGAGAGCAGCGGGGACTCCTACAATGAGCAGTTCTTC.

The chain is built from TRBV5-5 and TRBJ1-1, with TRBD1 identical over 7 bases. Germline CDR1 reads SGHKS; CDR2 reads YYEKEE (reference sequence). The CDR3 contains 14 residues. V gave up 5 bases and J gave up 2 bases; unmatched junction bases: 6. The DNA for the CDR3 is TGTGCCAGCAGTAGGGGGCGCGGAAACACTGAAGCTTTCTTT. Translating it yields CASSRGRGNTEAFF.

This clonotype has a count of ten or more. The J gene is TRBJ2-1, the V gene TRBV20-1; 8 bases fit TRBD1. This CDR3 is built from 15 residues. V was pared by 0 bases and J by 7 bases, with 8 bases of the junction left unmatched. Per germline, CDR1 DFQATT and CDR2 SNEGSKA (reference sequence). The CDR3 nucleotides are TGCAGTGCTAGAGATGGCAGGGGGCGAGAGAATGAGCAGTTCTTC. It yields the protein CSARDGRGRENEQFF.

The V call is TRBV20-1, the J call TRBJ1-1; D perhaps matches TRBD1 (6 bases). This CDR3 has 13 amino acids. The germline V and J ends were trimmed by 4 bases and 8 bases, with 17 bases remaining between them. The V gene's germline CDR1 is DFQATT and CDR2 SNEGSKA (reference sequence). CDR3 nucleotide sequence: TGCAGTGCTACCGGGGGCGTAGGGAGAGAAGCTTTCTTT. It encodes CSATGGVGREAFF.

This clonotype is medium-sized (0.01 to 0.1%) within its sample. The genes are TRBV28 and TRBJ2-4; D could derive from TRBD1 or TRBD2 (6 bases each). This CDR3 region has 14 residues. Germline-derived CDR1 and CDR2 are MDHEN and SYDVKM. The V and J ends lost 6 bases and 8 bases respectively, with 17 bases between them. For the CDR3, the DNA is TGTGCCAGCAGACGTGAACCGGGGGCGGACATTCAGTACTTC. The encoded protein is CASRREPGADIQYF.

In its sample, this clonotype is medium-sized. The genes are TRBV27 and TRBJ2-7; 8 bases align to TRBD1. Germline V gene data show CDR1 as MNHEY and CDR2 as SMNVEV (reference sequence). The trim removed 8 bases at V and 6 bases at J, leaving 6 bases unmatched. This CDR3 has 12 residues. CDR3 sequence reads: CASGQGVGEQYF. The CDR3 bases are TGTGCCAGCGGACAGGGAGTAGGCGAGCAGTACTTC.

Ten or more counts support this clonotype. This chain joins TRBV27 and TRBJ2-7; tentative D call: TRBD1 (6 bases). Germline V gene lookup returns CDR1 MNHEY and CDR2 SMNVEV (reference sequence). CDR3 length equals 16 residues. V lost 5 bases and J 2 bases, leaving 19 bases between the germline ends. CDR3 residues: CASSAYRAPMAYEQYF. CDR3 sequence (DNA): TGTGCCAGCAGTGCCTACAGGGCCCCCATGGCCTACGAGCAGTACTTC.

At least ten counts were recorded for this clonotype. V gene TRBV20-1 combines with J gene TRBJ2-2; D is perhaps TRBD1 or TRBD2 (6 bases each). This CDR3 comprises 15 residues. The germline CDR1 and CDR2 sequences are DFQATT and SNEGSKA (reference sequence). Trimming pared 2 bases from V and 6 bases from J, leaving 16 bases between. CDR3 nucleotide sequence: TGCAGTGCTAGACAACCCTCGAGGGGGGCCGGGGAGCTGTTTTTT. This gives the protein CSARQPSRGAGELFF.

This clonotype was picked up many times. J is TRBJ2-7 and V is TRBV6-6, with 12 bases aligning to TRBD1. V shed 4 bases, J shed 6 bases, and the junction held 10 bases outside the gene matches. CDR1 and CDR2 (germline): MNHNY, SVGAGI (reference sequence). This CDR3 has 16 residues. The DNA for the CDR3 is TGTGCCAGCAGTTCCGGGACAGGGGGCAGAAAGGGCGAGCAGTACGTC. Its translation is CASSSGTGGRKGEQYV.

The rearrangement links TRBV5-4 to TRBJ2-7; TRBD1 matches 11 bases. Germline CDR1 SGHNT, CDR2 YYREEE (reference sequence). J was trimmed by 6 bases and V by 2 bases; bases with no gene match: 7. This CDR3 region has 15 residues. The CDR3, as DNA: TGTGCCAGCAGCTTCGGACGGGACAGGGGGGCCGAGCAGTACTTC. It is translated as CASSFGRDRGAEQYF.

This clonotype was counted at least ten times. The V and J genes are TRBV11-2 and TRBJ2-5, with D possibly TRBD1 on 6 matching bases. CDR3 length equals 15 residues. V was shortened by 1 base and J by 0 bases, with 9 bases between the two germline ends. Germline lookup yields CDR1 SGHAT and CDR2 FQNNGV. The CDR3 loop is CASSLGQVDQETQYF. CDR3 in DNA: TGTGCCAGCAGCTTAGGACAGGTGGACCAAGAGACCCAGTACTTC.